The TCR beta chain described here comes from a study of T cell repertoires in cytomegalovirus infection. Study in general: HLA-B-restricted CMV epitopes that are well studied were used alongside recently identified HLA-C-restricted ones. Signatures in public TCR beta sequences pointed to both CMV infection and matching HLA type.

This clonotype occurred once. Its target is unknown. TCRdb fed the reads into MiXCR, producing one record per CDR3 protein. Counted here are about 360,000 distinct CDR3 sequences, about 34% occurring once; the ten biggest clones make up 13%. Findings and limits, study-wide: The study identified carriers of CMV plus the relevant HLA from cumulative public TCR beta family frequency. HLA-C-restricted CMV-specific TCR beta clonotypes were dominant in the ex vivo response.

This CDR3 spans 14 amino acids. The V gene end was trimmed by 8 bases and the J gene end by 10 bases; junction bases not matched to a gene: 11. Germline values: CDR1 MDHEN, CDR2 SYDVKM. This sequence was found in a human donor in good health (CMV status not recorded). Some clones in this sample may be carry-over from other donors' samples. Sequenced here: cultured PBMCs, sampled from culture after CMV antigen stimulation. This sequence joins TRBV28 and TRBJ1-6, with 7 bases lining up with TRBD1. CDR3 in DNA: TGTGCCAGCGAACCGACAGGGAAGCGGTCACCCCTCCACTTT. This codes for CASEPTGKRSPLHF.